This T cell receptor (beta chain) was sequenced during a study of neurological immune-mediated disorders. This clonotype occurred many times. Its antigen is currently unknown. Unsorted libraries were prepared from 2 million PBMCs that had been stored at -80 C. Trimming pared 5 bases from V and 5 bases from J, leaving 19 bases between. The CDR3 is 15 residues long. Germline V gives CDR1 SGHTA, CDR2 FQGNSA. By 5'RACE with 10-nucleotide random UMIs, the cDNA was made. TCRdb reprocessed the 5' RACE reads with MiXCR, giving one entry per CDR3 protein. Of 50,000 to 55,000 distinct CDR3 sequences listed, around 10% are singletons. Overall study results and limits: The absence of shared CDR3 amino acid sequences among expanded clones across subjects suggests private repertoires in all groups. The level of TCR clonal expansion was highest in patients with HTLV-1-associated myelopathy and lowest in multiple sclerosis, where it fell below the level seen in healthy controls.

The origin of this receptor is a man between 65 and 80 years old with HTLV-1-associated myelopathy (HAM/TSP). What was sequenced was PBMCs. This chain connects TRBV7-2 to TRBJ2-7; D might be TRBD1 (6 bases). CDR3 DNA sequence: TGTGCCAGCAGCCATGCTAGGGGGATTGGAAACGAGCAGTACTTC. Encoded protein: CASSHARGIGNEQYF.